The 27 T cell receptor beta chains listed next were all sequenced from one sample in a study of siplizumab effects on memory and regulatory T cells. Repertoires were generated with immunoSEQ multiplex PCR, while TCRdb's copy carries only in-frame clones and drops some. The data contain over 85,000 clones, 90% to 95% of them singletons. The sequenced material came from CD8+ T cells sorted from blood. The source is a human donor in good health.

This clone was found a few times. The rearrangement uses TRBV4-1 and TRBJ2-7; 9 bases agree with TRBD2. V lost 3 bases to trimming and J lost 2 bases; unmatched junction nucleotides: 5. The germline V gene has CDR1 MGHRA and CDR2 YSYEKL. The CDR3 contains 15 residues. The CDR3 is CASSHTASGAYEQYF. The CDR3 nucleotides read TGCGCCAGCAGCCACACGGCTAGCGGGGCCTACGAGCAGTACTTC.

The rearrangement uses TRBV9 and TRBJ2-2, with a tentative D call TRBD2 (5 bases). Germline lookup yields CDR1 SGDLS and CDR2 YYNGEE. This CDR3 has 16 residues. V lost 3 bases and J lost 5, with 17 bases in between. CDR3 coding DNA: TGTGCCAGCAGCGCCGAACCCGGAGGACGGACCGGGGAGCTGTTTTTT. Translating gives CASSAEPGGRTGELFF.

This clone was picked up one time. This rearrangement joins TRBV5-4 to TRBJ2-5; weak D call: TRBD2 (5 bases). Trimming cost V 4 bases and J 4 bases, with 11 bases left between them. This CDR3 region has 13 residues. Germline V gene lookup returns CDR1 SGHNT and CDR2 YYREEE (reference sequence). CDR3 region: CASSPPEGETQYF. CDR3 in DNA: TGTGCCAGCAGCCCCCCTGAGGGAGAGACCCAGTACTTC.

The rearrangement joins TRBV9 to TRBJ1-2; no definite D call. The germline V gene encodes CDR1 SGDLS and CDR2 YYNGEE. The CDR3 length is 12 residues. The V and J ends lost 0 bases and 7 bases respectively, with 7 bases between them. CDR3 region: CASSVGAVGYTF. CDR3 coding DNA: TGTGCCAGCAGCGTAGGGGCGGTTGGCTACACCTTC.

V is TRBV30 and J is TRBJ2-7; 9 bases match TRBD1. Germline values: CDR1 GTSNPN, CDR2 SVGIG (reference sequence). This CDR3 has 13 amino acids. V was pared by 2 bases and J by 7 bases, with 6 bases of the junction left unmatched. The CDR3 DNA reads as TGTGCCTGGAGTCCGGGACAGGGTGGGGAGCAGTACTTC. Its protein is CAWSPGQGGEQYF.

V usage is TRBV19 and J usage is TRBJ2-7; 10 positions match TRBD1. V shed 5 bases, J shed 5 bases, and the junction held 9 bases outside the gene matches. The CDR3 sequence is 15 residues long. CDR1 and CDR2 from the germline V gene are LNHDA and SQIVND (reference sequence). The CDR3 region is CASSPRDRGQDEQYF. The CDR3, as DNA: TGTGCCAGTAGTCCAAGAGACAGGGGGCAGGACGAGCAGTACTTC.

V gene TRBV4-3 combines with J gene TRBJ2-7; 9 positions match TRBD2. The junction had 6 bases not matched to a gene; V was cut back by 0 bases and J by 3 bases. This CDR3 region has 16 residues. Germline lookup yields CDR1 LGHNA and CDR2 YSLEER. CDR3 in DNA: TGCGCCAGCAGCCAAGATTGGGCGGGAGGGTACTACGAGCAGTACTTC. This gives the protein CASSQDWAGGYYEQYF.

The chain joins TRBV5-6 to TRBJ2-3; possibly TRBD2 for D (6 bases). The CDR3 is 16 residues long. Per the germline V gene, CDR1 is SGHDT and CDR2 is YYEEEE. V lost 3 bases, J lost 8 bases, and 22 bases lay in between. Here the CDR3 DNA reads TGTGCCAGCAGCTCAATAACCGGGACTGCCGTCGTTACGCAGTATTTT. This translates into CASSSITGTAVVTQYF.

V usage is TRBV29-1 and J usage is TRBJ2-1; D not resolved. Germline CDR1 and CDR2: SQVTM and ANQGSEA. With 2 bases removed from V and 2 bases from J, the gap between germline ends came to 13 bases. The CDR3 extends over 15 amino acids. The CDR3 coding sequence is TGCAGCGTTGAACTCGCCTCCCCCGCCTACAATGAGCAGTTCTTC. It yields the protein CSVELASPAYNEQFF.

This chain uses TRBV7-6 with TRBJ2-1; maybe TRBD2 (6 bases). CDR3 length equals 16 residues. CDR1 is SGHVS and CDR2 is FNYEAQ in the germline V gene. Deletions cut 0 bases from V and 8 bases from J, with 17 bases between. CDR3 residues: CASSLAGSGLGDEQFF. CDR3 coding DNA: TGTGCCAGCAGCTTAGCGGGGAGCGGGCTGGGCGATGAGCAGTTCTTC.

This chain joins TRBV28 and TRBJ2-3, with 8 nucleotides matching TRBD1. Germline V gene data show CDR1 as MDHEN and CDR2 as SYDVKM. With V trimmed by 4 bases and J by 4 bases, 22 bases remained unmatched. The CDR3 spans 20 residues. The CDR3 is CASSSIQALAGRGLADTQYF. The CDR3 coding sequence is TGTGCCAGCAGTTCGATTCAAGCCTTAGCTGGCAGGGGGCTGGCAGATACGCAGTATTTT.

The chain joins TRBV27 to TRBJ2-7; D is unclear. V lost 6 bases and J lost 2, with 11 bases in between. The CDR3 has 13 residues. Looked up from germline, CDR1 is MNHEY and CDR2 is SMNVEV (reference sequence). Here the CDR3 reads CASSIDPTYEQYF. The DNA of the CDR3 is TGTGCCAGCAGCATTGACCCGACCTACGAGCAGTACTTC.

V is TRBV7-8 and J is TRBJ2-3; the D gene is possibly TRBD2 (6 bases). Deletions cut 5 bases from V and 0 bases from J, with 21 bases between. This CDR3 is 18 amino acids long. Looked up from germline, CDR1 is SGHVS and CDR2 is FQNEAQ. Written as DNA, the CDR3 is TGTGCCAGCAGCCTACGAAGGCTAGCGCGGGCTAGCACAGATACGCAGTATTTT. Amino acids: CASSLRRLARASTDTQYF.

The V gene is TRBV5-6, the J gene TRBJ2-3; D unresolved. The germline gives CDR1 SGHDT, CDR2 YYEEEE. This CDR3 has 13 residues. V lost 1 base and J lost 4, with 7 bases in between. The CDR3 DNA reads TGTGCCAGCAGCTTGTACTTGTCAGATACGCAGTATTTT. Protein: CASSLYLSDTQYF.

The chain joins TRBV7-3 to TRBJ2-1; D might be TRBD2 (6 bases). Germline CDR1 reads SGHTA; CDR2 reads FQGTGA. The CDR3 is made up of 14 amino acids. The V and J ends lost 2 bases and 3 bases respectively, with 8 bases between them. The CDR3 sequence: CASSLGGDYNEQFF. In nucleotides, the CDR3 is TGTGCCAGCAGCTTAGGAGGGGACTACAATGAGCAGTTCTTC.

With regard to this clone: Within the sample, other DNA sequences also encode this same CDR3. The rearrangement links TRBV7-3 to TRBJ2-1, with 9 bases matching TRBD1. V gave up 6 bases and J gave up 5 bases; unmatched junction bases: 8. The CDR3 loop spans 15 amino acids. Per the germline V gene, CDR1 is SGHTA and CDR2 is FQGTGA. The CDR3 here is CASSSPGQGHNEQFF. CDR3 bases: TGTGCCAGCAGTAGCCCGGGACAGGGCCACAATGAGCAGTTCTTC.

This clone was picked up one time. CDR3 protein: CAWSVQLAGEQYF. In DNA, the CDR3 is TGTGCCTGGAGTGTACAACTAGCCGGCGAGCAGTACTTC. The J gene is TRBJ2-7, the V gene TRBV30, with a tentative D call TRBD2 (6 bases). V lost 0 bases and J 6 bases, leaving 12 bases between the germline ends. This CDR3 spans 13 amino acids. Germline V gene lookup returns CDR1 GTSNPN and CDR2 SVGIG (reference sequence).

This chain connects TRBV20-1 to TRBJ2-7; D might be TRBD2 (6 bases). V was cut by 6 bases and J by 2 bases, with 8 bases left in between. Germline V CDR1 and CDR2: DFQATT, SNEGSKA (reference sequence). CDR3 length: 11 amino acids. Written as DNA, the CDR3 is TGCAGTGCCTGGGGGGCCTACGAGCAGTACTTC. Translation: CSAWGAYEQYF.

This clone showed up just once. This chain links TRBV11-1 with TRBJ2-7, with a tentative D call TRBD2 (6 bases). Germline loops: CDR1 SGHAT, CDR2 FQDESV (reference sequence). CDR3 length: 15 amino acids. V lost 5 bases and J lost 3, with 17 bases in between. CDR3 region: CASSLFGGVGYEQYF. The CDR3, as DNA: TGTGCCAGCAGCCTATTCGGCGGGGTCGGCTACGAGCAGTACTTC.

The chain employs TRBV27 and TRBJ2-7, with 7 bases fitting TRBD2. The CDR3 contains 15 residues. The ends lost 0 bases at V and 3 bases at J; junction bases unmatched: 5. From germline, CDR1 is MNHEY and CDR2 SMNVEV (reference sequence). The CDR3 is CASSLSGGSVYEQYF. In nucleotides, the CDR3 is TGTGCCAGCAGTTTATCGGGCGGGAGTGTCTACGAGCAGTACTTC.

This chain links TRBV2 with TRBJ1-1; TRBD1 matches 8 bases. CDR3 length equals 13 residues. J was trimmed by 10 bases and V by 5 bases; bases with no gene match: 9. Germline V gives CDR1 SNHLY, CDR2 FYNNEI. The CDR3 sequence: CASSWATGDRAFF. The CDR3 DNA reads as TGTGCCAGCAGTTGGGCGACAGGGGATAGAGCTTTCTTT.

The V gene is TRBV4-1, the J gene TRBJ2-2; D is unresolved. The ends were cut back, 4 bases at V and 6 bases at J, with 15 bases in the middle. From germline, CDR1 is MGHRA and CDR2 YSYEKL. CDR3 size: 15 residues. Written as DNA, the CDR3 is TGCGCCAGCAGCCCGTTCGAAGACGGAGCCGGGGAGCTGTTTTTT. It yields the protein CASSPFEDGAGELFF.

This chain connects TRBV5-4 to TRBJ2-7; D is perhaps TRBD1 or TRBD2 (5 bases each). V lost 2 bases and J 4 bases, leaving 13 bases between the germline ends. The CDR3 length is 14 residues. Germline CDR1 and CDR2: SGHNT and YYREEE (reference sequence). CDR3 region: CASSLFEGSYEQYF. Written as DNA, the CDR3 is TGTGCCAGCAGCTTATTTGAGGGGAGTTACGAGCAGTACTTC. Using reference TRBV5-4 and TRBJ2-7 for the parts outside the CDR3, the full variable domain is ETGVTQSPTHLIKTRGQQVTLRCSSQSGHNTVSWYQQALGQGPQFIFQYYREEENGRGNFPPRFSGLQFPNYSSELNVNALELDDSALYLCASSLFEGSYEQYFGPGTRLTVT.

A few counts support this clone. The rearrangement joins TRBV28 to TRBJ1-1; D not certain. Germline assignment: CDR1 MDHEN and CDR2 SYDVKM. Trimming stripped 6 bases from V and 7 bases from J, with 15 bases between. The CDR3 is 13 residues long. The CDR3 reads CASSPFNGNEAFF. In DNA, the CDR3 is TGTGCCAGCAGCCCTTTCAATGGGAATGAAGCTTTCTTT. Filled out from reference TRBV28 and TRBJ1-1, the complete variable domain reads DVKVTQSSRYLVKRTGEKVFLECVQDMDHENMFWYRQDPGLGLRLIYFSYDVKMKEKGDIPEGYSVSREKKERFSLILESASTNQTSMYLCASSPFNGNEAFFGQGTRLTVV.

This clone was found once. The chain has TRBV9 and TRBJ2-7; D is unresolved. The CDR3 length is 14 residues. In germline, CDR1 is SGDLS, CDR2 YYNGEE. V gave up 0 bases and J gave up 0 bases, with 7 bases separating them. CDR3: CASSVEWSSYEQYF. CDR3 in DNA: TGTGCCAGCAGCGTAGAGTGGAGCTCCTACGAGCAGTACTTC.

The chain employs TRBV9 and TRBJ1-2; D uncertain. Per the germline V gene, CDR1 is SGDLS and CDR2 is YYNGEE. The V and J ends lost 3 bases and 5 bases respectively, with 17 bases between them. The CDR3 runs to 15 residues. The DNA for the CDR3 is TGTGCCAGCAGCGCCTCTTTGGCAGGAGGGTATGGCTACACCTTC. Translating it yields CASSASLAGGYGYTF.

This chain links TRBV7-9 with TRBJ2-5; 7 bases align to TRBD1. The ends lost 5 bases at V and 1 base at J; junction bases unmatched: 7. This CDR3 is built from 15 residues. The germline V gene encodes CDR1 SEHNR and CDR2 FQNEAQ (reference sequence). The CDR3 coding sequence is TGTGCCAGCAGCATATTTAGGGACAGCCAAGAGACCCAGTACTTC. It yields the protein CASSIFRDSQETQYF.